The entry below gives a single T cell receptor (beta chain) sequence along with its context. This entry belongs to a study of blood T cell repertoires in COVID-19. The CDR3 is 15 residues long. CDR1 and CDR2 from the germline V gene are MDHEN and SYDVKM. V dropped 5 bases and J dropped 7; count of bases not matched to a gene: 7. As processed by the authors: From reference gene primer amplification, estimates of nucleated cell counts were derived. TCRdb's table, derived via immunoSEQ multiplex PCR, lists solely in-frame clones and lacks some. That table is the source of V, J and clone size, and D and trimming were worked out from the DNA. The sample consists of tens of thousands of clones, approximately 84% of them appearing once.

This chain joins TRBV28 and TRBJ1-4; TRBD1 agrees at 10 bases. This clonotype originated in a human donor in a cohort sampled during active COVID-19. Sequencing was done on a sample of peripheral blood. The DNA of the CDR3 is TGTGCCAGCAGTACTTTGACAGGGGGCTCTGAAAAACTGTTTTTT. Translated: CASSTLTGGSEKLFF.